This TCR beta chain was obtained from a study of T cell responses to AZD1222 COVID-19 vaccine. The study's findings and limits: Sampling captured repertoires only after the peak T cell response. The breadth and depth of Spike-specific TCRs increased once two AZD1222 doses had been given. Females outnumbered males among donors, who were mostly white British; clonal diversity was possibly underestimated.

Pooling of second doses given at about 4 or about 12 weeks was done. Profiled with immunoSEQ multiplex PCR; TCRdb holds only in-frame clones, not every one. The data show around 59,000 clones, with approximately 92% seen just once and roughly 6.1% held by the top ten. Of note for this clone: Its antigen is currently unknown.

The ends lost 1 base at V and 8 bases at J; junction bases unmatched: 11. Per germline, CDR1 SQVTM and CDR2 ANQGSEA. The length of the CDR3 is 15 residues. V is TRBV29-1 and J is TRBJ2-1; 7 bases line up with TRBD1. The sequence derives from an adult who received the AZD1222 COVID-19 vaccine. Material: peripheral blood, obtained 28 days after the second AZD1222 dose. Here the CDR3 DNA reads TGCAGCGTTGAAGGACGAGGGGGCGCAGGTCATGAGCAGTTCTTC. Its protein is CSVEGRGGAGHEQFF.